What follows is one T cell receptor beta chain and its context. The V end was cut by 2 bases, the J end by 2 bases, with 9 bases between. The CDR3 is made up of 15 amino acids. The V gene's germline CDR1 is MNHNS and CDR2 SASEGT. This record comes from a study of cytomegalovirus exposure and HLA in healthy donors. This PCR relied on a set of 60 Vbeta primers and 13 Jbeta primers. The table came from immunoSEQ multiplex PCR; TCRdb's copy has only in-frame clones and leaves some out. In total, the table holds around 75,000 clones. The chain combines TRBV6-1 with TRBJ2-2; D unclear. The origin of this receptor is a man aged 45 to 65 in good health and CMV-seropositive. The sample taken for sequencing was PBMCs. CDR3 coding DNA: TGTGCCAGCAGTGAAAATCCCGGTAACACCGGGGAGCTGTTTTTT. Residues: CASSENPGNTGELFF.